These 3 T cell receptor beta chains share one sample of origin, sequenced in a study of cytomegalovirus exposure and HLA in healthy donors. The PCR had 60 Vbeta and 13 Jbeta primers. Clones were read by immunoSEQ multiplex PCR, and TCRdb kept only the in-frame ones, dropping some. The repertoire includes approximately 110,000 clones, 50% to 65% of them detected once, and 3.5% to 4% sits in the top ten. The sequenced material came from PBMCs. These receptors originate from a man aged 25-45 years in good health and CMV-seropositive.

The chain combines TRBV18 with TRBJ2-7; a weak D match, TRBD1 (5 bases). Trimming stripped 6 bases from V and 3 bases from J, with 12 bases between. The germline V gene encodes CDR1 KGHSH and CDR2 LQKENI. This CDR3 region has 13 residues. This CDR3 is CASSPSDSYEQYF. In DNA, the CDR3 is TGTGCCAGCTCTCCCTCCGACAGCTACGAGCAGTACTTC.

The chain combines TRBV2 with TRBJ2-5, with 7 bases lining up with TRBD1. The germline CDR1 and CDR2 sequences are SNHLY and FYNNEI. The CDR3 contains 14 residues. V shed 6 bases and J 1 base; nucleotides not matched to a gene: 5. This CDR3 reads CASRKDRSQETQYF. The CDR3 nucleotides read TGTGCCAGCAGAAAGGACAGGTCCCAAGAGACCCAGTACTTC.

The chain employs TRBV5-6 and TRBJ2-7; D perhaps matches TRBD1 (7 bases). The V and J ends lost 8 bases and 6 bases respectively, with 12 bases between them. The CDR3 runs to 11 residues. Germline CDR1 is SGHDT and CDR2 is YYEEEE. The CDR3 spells CASQGGPEQYF. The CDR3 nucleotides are TGTGCCAGTCAGGGGGGACCCGAGCAGTACTTC.